This TCR beta chain was retrieved from a study of cytomegalovirus exposure and HLA in healthy donors. General study points: It was reportedly the case that the classifier diagnosed cytomegalovirus status with high specificity and sensitivity. According to a subsequent analysis, TCR clusters from the first cohort were inclined to appear together in the 120 validation repertoires. Usually a TCR sequence was rare, but some public TCRs were found in many donors.

Per the germline V gene, CDR1 is KGHSH and CDR2 is LQKENI. The CDR3 covers 15 residues. Trimming pared 0 bases from V and 3 bases from J, leaving 12 bases between. The donors were part of the validation cohort, which consisted of roughly 120 subjects and was separate from the first cohort of about 670 subjects. Remarks on this clone: The antigen is undetermined.

Using immunoSEQ multiplex PCR, the repertoire was profiled, and TCRdb retains in-frame clones only, with some absent. Of around 350,000 clones listed, more than 80% were seen once; the top ten hold 0.83%. Input material: PBMCs. The chain links TRBV18 to TRBJ2-7; weak D call: TRBD1 (6 bases). This TCR was recovered from a woman aged 18-29 years in good health and CMV-seronegative. The CDR3 protein is CASSPPRTEVYEQYF. Here the CDR3 DNA reads TGTGCCAGCTCACCACCCCGGACAGAGGTCTACGAGCAGTACTTC.